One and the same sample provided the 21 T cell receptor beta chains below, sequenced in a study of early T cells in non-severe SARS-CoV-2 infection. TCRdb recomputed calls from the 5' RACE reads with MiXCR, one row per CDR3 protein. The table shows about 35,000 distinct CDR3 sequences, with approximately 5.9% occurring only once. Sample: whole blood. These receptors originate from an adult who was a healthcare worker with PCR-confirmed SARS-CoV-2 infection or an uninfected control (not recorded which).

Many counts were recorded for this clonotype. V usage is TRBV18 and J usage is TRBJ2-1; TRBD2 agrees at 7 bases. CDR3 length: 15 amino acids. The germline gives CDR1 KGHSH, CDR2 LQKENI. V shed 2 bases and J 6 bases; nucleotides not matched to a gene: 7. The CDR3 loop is CASSPRGGTTNEQFF. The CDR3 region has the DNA TGTGCCAGCTCACCAAGGGGAGGGACCACCAATGAGCAGTTCTTC.

The CDR3 DNA reads TGCGCCAGCAGCGGAAAACAGGGGACCTACGAGCAGTACTTC. The encoded protein is CASSGKQGTYEQYF. The chain has TRBV5-1 and TRBJ2-7, with 7 bases fitting TRBD1. CDR3 length equals 14 residues. J gave up 2 bases and V 4 bases, and 6 bases lay outside the gene matches. Germline V gene data show CDR1 as SGHRS and CDR2 as YFSETQ. Together with reference TRBV5-1 and TRBJ2-7, the CDR3 gives the full variable domain: KAGVTQTPRYLIKTRGQQVTLSCSPISGHRSVSWYQQTPGQGLQFLFEYFSETQRNKGNFPGRFSGRQFSNSRSEMNVSTLELGDSALYLCASSGKQGTYEQYFGPGTRLTVT.

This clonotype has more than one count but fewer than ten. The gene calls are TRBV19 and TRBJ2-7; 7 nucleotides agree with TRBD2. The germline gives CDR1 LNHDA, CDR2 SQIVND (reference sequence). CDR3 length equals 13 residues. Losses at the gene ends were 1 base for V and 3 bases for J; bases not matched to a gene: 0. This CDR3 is CASSIGGGYEQYF. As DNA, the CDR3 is TGTGCCAGTAGTATAGGGGGGGGCTACGAGCAGTACTTC.

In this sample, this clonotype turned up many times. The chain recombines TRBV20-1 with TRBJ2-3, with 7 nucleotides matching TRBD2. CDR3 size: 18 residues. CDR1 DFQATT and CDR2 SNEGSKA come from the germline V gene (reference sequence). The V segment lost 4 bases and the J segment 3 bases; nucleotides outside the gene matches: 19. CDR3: CSATGSGGRVMTTDTQYF. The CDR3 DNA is TGCAGTGCTACCGGTTCGGGCGGGAGAGTTATGACTACAGATACGCAGTATTTT.

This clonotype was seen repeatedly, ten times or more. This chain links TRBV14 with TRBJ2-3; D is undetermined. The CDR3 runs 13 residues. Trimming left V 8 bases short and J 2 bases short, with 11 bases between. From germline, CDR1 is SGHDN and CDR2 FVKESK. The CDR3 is CASRRQSTDTQYF. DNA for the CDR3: TGTGCCAGCCGACGGCAGTCCACAGATACGCAGTATTTT.

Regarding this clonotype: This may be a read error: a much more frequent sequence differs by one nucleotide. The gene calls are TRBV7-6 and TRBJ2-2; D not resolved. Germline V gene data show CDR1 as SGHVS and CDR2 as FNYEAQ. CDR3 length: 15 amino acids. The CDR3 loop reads CASSLDTANTRELFF. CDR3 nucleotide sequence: TGTGCCAGCAGCTTAGATACCGCGAACACCCGGGAGCTGTTTTTT.

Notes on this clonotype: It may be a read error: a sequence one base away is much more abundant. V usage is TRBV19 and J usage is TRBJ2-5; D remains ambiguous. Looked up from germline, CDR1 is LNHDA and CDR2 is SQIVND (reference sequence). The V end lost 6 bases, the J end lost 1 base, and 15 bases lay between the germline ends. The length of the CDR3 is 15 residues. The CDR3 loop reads CASRNGWRIQETQYF. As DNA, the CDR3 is TGTGCCAGTAGGAACGGCTGGCGTATCCAAGAGACCCAGTACTTC.

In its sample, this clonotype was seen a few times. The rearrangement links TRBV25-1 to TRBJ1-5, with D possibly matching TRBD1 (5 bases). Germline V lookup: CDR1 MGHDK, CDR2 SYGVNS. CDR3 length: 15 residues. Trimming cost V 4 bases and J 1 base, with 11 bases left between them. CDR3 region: CASSVGGNSNQPQHF. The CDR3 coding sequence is TGTGCCAGCAGTGTTGGGGGGAACAGCAATCAGCCCCAGCATTTT.

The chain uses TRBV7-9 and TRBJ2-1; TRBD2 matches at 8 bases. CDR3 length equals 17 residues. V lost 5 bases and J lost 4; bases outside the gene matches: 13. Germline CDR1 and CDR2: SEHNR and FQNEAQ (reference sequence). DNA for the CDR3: TGTGCCAGCAGCGGACCGGGCCAGATAGCGGGGTACAATGAGCAGTTCTTC. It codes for CASSGPGQIAGYNEQFF.

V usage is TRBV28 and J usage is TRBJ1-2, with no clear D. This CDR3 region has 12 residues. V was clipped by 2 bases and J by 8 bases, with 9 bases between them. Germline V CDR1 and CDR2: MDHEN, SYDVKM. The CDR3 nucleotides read TGTGCCAGCAGTTTAGATATTAGGGGCTACACCTTC. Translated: CASSLDIRGYTF.

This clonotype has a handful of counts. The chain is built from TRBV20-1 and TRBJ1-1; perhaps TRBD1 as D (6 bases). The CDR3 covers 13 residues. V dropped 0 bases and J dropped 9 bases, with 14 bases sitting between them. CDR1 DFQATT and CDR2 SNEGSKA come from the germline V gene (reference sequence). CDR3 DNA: TGCAGTGCTAGAGATCGGGGGGCGCAAAAAGCTTTCTTT. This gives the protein CSARDRGAQKAFF.

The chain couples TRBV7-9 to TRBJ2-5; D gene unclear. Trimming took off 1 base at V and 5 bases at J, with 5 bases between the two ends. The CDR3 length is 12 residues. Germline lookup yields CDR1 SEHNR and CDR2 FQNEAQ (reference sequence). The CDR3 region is CASSLVSETQYF. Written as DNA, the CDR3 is TGTGCCAGCAGCTTAGTCTCGGAGACCCAGTACTTC. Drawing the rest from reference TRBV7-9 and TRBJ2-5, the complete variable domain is DTGVSQNPRHKITKRGQNVTFRCDPISEHNRLYWYRQTLGQGPEFLTYFQNEAQLEKSRLLSDRFSAERPKGSFSTLEIQRTEQGDSAMYLCASSLVSETQYFGPGTRLLVL.

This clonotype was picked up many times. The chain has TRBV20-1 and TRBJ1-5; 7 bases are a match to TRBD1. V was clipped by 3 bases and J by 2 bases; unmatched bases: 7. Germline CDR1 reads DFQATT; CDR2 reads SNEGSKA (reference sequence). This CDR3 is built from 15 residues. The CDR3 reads CSARPTGIGNQPQHF. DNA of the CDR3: TGCAGTGCTAGGCCGACAGGGATCGGCAATCAGCCCCAGCATTTT.

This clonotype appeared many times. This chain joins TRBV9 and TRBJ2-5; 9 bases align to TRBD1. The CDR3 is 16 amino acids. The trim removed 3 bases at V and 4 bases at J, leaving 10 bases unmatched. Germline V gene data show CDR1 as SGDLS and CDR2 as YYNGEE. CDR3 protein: CASSGWDRDSRETQYF. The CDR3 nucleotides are TGTGCCAGCAGCGGTTGGGACAGGGACTCCCGAGAGACCCAGTACTTC.

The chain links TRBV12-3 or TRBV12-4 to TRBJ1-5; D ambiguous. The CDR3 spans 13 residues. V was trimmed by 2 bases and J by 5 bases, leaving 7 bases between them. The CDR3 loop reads CASSLSGDQPQHF. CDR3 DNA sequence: TGTGCCAGCAGTTTAAGTGGGGATCAGCCCCAGCATTTT.

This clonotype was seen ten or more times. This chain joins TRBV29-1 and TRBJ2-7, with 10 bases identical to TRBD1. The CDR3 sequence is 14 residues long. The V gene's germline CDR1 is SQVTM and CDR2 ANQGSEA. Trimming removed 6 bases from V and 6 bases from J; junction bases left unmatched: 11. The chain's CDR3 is CSVHSGTGAREQYF. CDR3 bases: TGCAGCGTCCACTCCGGGACAGGGGCACGCGAGCAGTACTTC.

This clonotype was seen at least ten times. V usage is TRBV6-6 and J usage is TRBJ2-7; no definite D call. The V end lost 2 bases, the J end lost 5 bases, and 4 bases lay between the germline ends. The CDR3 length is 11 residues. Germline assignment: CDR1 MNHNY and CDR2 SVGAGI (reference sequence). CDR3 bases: TGTGCCAGCAGTTACGGGGACGAGCAGTACTTC. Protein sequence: CASSYGDEQYF.

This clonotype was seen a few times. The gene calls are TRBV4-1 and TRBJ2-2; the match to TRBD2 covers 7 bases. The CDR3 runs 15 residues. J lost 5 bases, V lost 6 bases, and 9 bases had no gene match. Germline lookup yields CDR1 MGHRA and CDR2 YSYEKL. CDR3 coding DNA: TGCGCCAGCAGGGGAGGGATCCTCGGGACCGGGGAGCTGTTTTTT. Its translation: CASRGGILGTGELFF.

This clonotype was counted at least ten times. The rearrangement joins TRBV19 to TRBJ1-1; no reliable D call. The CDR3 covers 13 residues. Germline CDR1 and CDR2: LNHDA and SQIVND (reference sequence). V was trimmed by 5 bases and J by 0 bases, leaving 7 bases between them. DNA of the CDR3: TGTGCCAGTAGTGTAGGACTGAACACTGAAGCTTTCTTT. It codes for CASSVGLNTEAFF.

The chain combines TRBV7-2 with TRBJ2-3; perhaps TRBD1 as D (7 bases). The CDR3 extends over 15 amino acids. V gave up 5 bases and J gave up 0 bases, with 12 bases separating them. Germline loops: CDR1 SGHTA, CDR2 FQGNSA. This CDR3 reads CASSQPGGSTDTQYF. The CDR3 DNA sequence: TGTGCCAGCAGCCAACCAGGGGGGAGCACAGATACGCAGTATTTT.

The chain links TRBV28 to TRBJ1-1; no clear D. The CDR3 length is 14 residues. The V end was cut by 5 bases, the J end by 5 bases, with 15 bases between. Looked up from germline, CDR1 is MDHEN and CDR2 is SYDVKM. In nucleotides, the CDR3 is TGTGCCAGCAGTCCAGGTGAACTCTGGACTGAAGCTTTCTTT. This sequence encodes CASSPGELWTEAFF.